These T cell receptor beta chains were read from a single sample in a study of blood T cell repertoires in COVID-19. Produced via immunoSEQ multiplex PCR; TCRdb's table is partial and in-frame only. The sample lists 180,000 or so clones, around 79% occurring once. Sequenced: peripheral blood. Receptors originate from a man aged 50-60 years who had recovered from COVID-19. Both conserved end residues are part of each CDR3. The D gene is left open where the match is weak. The size entry is marked missing in some rows and otherwise reads once, few, many or a size class.

size: once
D: .
J: TRBJ2-2
V: TRBV13
DNA: TGTGCCAGCCTGAGCTTAACGTACTCGAACACCGGGGAGCTGTTTTTT
CDR3: CASLSLTYSNTGELFF

size: .
D: .
J: TRBJ1-5
V: TRBV6-5
DNA: TGTGCCAGCAGTTACTCGTCGGATCAGCCCCAGCATTTT
CDR3: CASSYSSDQPQHF

size: once
D: .
J: TRBJ2-7
V: TRBV28
DNA: TGTGCCAGCAGTTTTAGGGGAACTCAACTATACGAGCAGTACTTC
CDR3: CASSFRGTQLYEQYF

size: once
D: .
J: TRBJ2-2
V: TRBV28
DNA: TGTGCCAGCAGTTTGGGTAGCCTGAACACCGGGGAGCTGTTTTTT
CDR3: CASSLGSLNTGELFF

size: .
D: .
J: TRBJ2-7
V: TRBV28
DNA: TGTGCCACTAAGTACTACGAGCAGTACTTC
CDR3: CATKYYEQYF

size: .
D: TRBD1
J: TRBJ1-2
V: TRBV10-3
DNA: TGTGCCATCAGTGAGTCCGTCGACAGGGGCTCTGGCTACACCTTC
CDR3: CAISESVDRGSGYTF

size: .
D: .
J: TRBJ1-1
V: TRBV27
DNA: TGTGCCAGCAGTTTGGAGGGCCTGGTTGGGACTGAAGCTTTCTTT
CDR3: CASSLEGLVGTEAFF

size: .
D: .
J: TRBJ2-5
V: TRBV7-2
DNA: TGTGCCAGCAGCTTAGGGAGCGGGCAAAACCGAGAGACCCAGTACTTC
CDR3: CASSLGSGQNRETQYF

size: .
D: TRBD1
J: TRBJ2-3
V: TRBV15
DNA: TGTGCCACCAGCAACGGACAGGGTGACGCAGATACGCAGTATTTT
CDR3: CATSNGQGDADTQYF

size: .
D: .
J: TRBJ2-6
V: TRBV6-5
DNA: TGTGCCAGCAGACGCAGGGGTTCTGGGGCCAACGTCCTGACTTTC
CDR3: CASRRRGSGANVLTF

size: .
D: .
J: TRBJ1-1
V: TRBV9
DNA: TGTGCCAGCAGCACCGGGACAATGGGGACTGAAGCTTTCTTT
CDR3: CASSTGTMGTEAFF

size: .
D: TRBD1
J: TRBJ2-3
V: TRBV19
DNA: TGTGCCAGTAGTGACCACGACAGGGGTAGCACAGATACGCAGTATTTT
CDR3: CASSDHDRGSTDTQYF

size: .
D: TRBD1
J: TRBJ1-3
V: TRBV28
DNA: TGTGCCAGCAGCCCACAGGGGGCCCTTGGAAACACCATATATTTT
CDR3: CASSPQGALGNTIYF

size: .
D: .
J: TRBJ2-5
V: TRBV19
DNA: TGTGCCAGTAGTATAGATCGCAGGGGGACCCAGTACTTC
CDR3: CASSIDRRGTQYF

size: few
D: TRBD1
J: TRBJ2-7
V: TRBV28
DNA: TGTGCCAGCAGTCCACCGGGACAGGGAAGCTACGAGCAGTACTTC
CDR3: CASSPPGQGSYEQYF

size: .
D: .
J: TRBJ2-7
V: TRBV7-9
DNA: TGTGCCAGCAGCTTACGGGACACTTTTTACGAGCAGTACTTC
CDR3: CASSLRDTFYEQYF

size: .
D: TRBD1
J: TRBJ2-1
V: TRBV27
DNA: TGTGCCAGCAGTCCGACCGGGACAGGGGGTGTGAATGAGCAGTTCTTC
CDR3: CASSPTGTGGVNEQFF

size: .
D: TRBD2
J: TRBJ2-2
V: TRBV4-2
DNA: TGTGCCAGCAGCCACAGCGGGAGTCAAACATGGGAGCTGTTTTTT
CDR3: CASSHSGSQTWELFF

size: .
D: .
J: TRBJ1-2
V: TRBV13
DNA: TGTGCCAGCATGGTCCGGTGGGCCCGTGACTATGGCTACACCTTC
CDR3: CASMVRWARDYGYTF

size: .
D: .
J: TRBJ1-2
V: TRBV19
DNA: TGTGCCAGTAGTTCCCCAGGGGATGGGAACTATGGCTACACCTTC
CDR3: CASSSPGDGNYGYTF

size: .
D: .
J: TRBJ1-6
V: TRBV5-1
DNA: TGCGCCAGCAGCAATCCGAACTCCCCCTATAATTCACCCCTCCACTTT
CDR3: CASSNPNSPYNSPLHF

size: .
D: .
J: TRBJ2-2
V: TRBV5-5
DNA: TGTGCCAGCAGCTTGGGCACAAGAATGAACACCGGGGAGCTGTTTTTT
CDR3: CASSLGTRMNTGELFF

size: .
D: .
J: TRBJ2-7
V: TRBV21-1
DNA: TGTGCCAGCAGCAAAGGGTCCGGCGGGAGAGGCTCCTACGAGCAGTACTTC
CDR3: CASSKGSGGRGSYEQYF

size: .
D: TRBD2
J: TRBJ2-7
V: TRBV19
DNA: TGTGCCAGTAGTATAGCGGGAGGCGTCTCCTACGAGCAGTACTTC
CDR3: CASSIAGGVSYEQYF

size: .
D: TRBD1
J: TRBJ2-5
V: TRBV11-2
DNA: TGTGCCAGCAGCACGGGACAGGTTCAAGAGACCCAGTACTTC
CDR3: CASSTGQVQETQYF

size: once
D: .
J: TRBJ2-5
V: TRBV7-6
DNA: TGTGCCAGCATGAGTATCGAAGAGACCCAGTACTTC
CDR3: CASMSIEETQYF

size: .
D: .
J: TRBJ1-5
V: TRBV6-5
DNA: TGTGCCAGCAGCCCCGCTCGGGATCAGCCCCAGCATTTT
CDR3: CASSPARDQPQHF

size: few
D: .
J: TRBJ2-1
V: TRBV9
DNA: TGTGCCAGCAGCGTAGGCCAGACCTACAATGAGCAGTTCTTC
CDR3: CASSVGQTYNEQFF

size: .
D: .
J: TRBJ1-6
V: TRBV10-1
DNA: TGCACACTTAACAGCAGTGGCCATGATAATTCACCCCTCCACTTT
CDR3: CTLNSSGHDNSPLHF

size: .
D: TRBD2
J: TRBJ2-5
V: TRBV27
DNA: TGTGCCAGCAGTTCCCTCACTAGCCTGGGAGGGCCTTTACAGACCCAGTACTTC
CDR3: CASSSLTSLGGPLQTQYF

size: .
D: .
J: TRBJ2-7
V: TRBV6-2/TRBV6-3
DNA: TGTGCCAGCAGTTCAGGAGATTTCAACAGGGGACTTTACGAGCAGTACTTC
CDR3: CASSSGDFNRGLYEQYF

size: .
D: TRBD1
J: TRBJ2-5
V: TRBV15
DNA: TGTGCCACCAGCAGAGACCCAGGGGGAGAGACCCAGTACTTC
CDR3: CATSRDPGGETQYF

size: many
D: .
J: TRBJ1-2
V: TRBV5-1
DNA: TGCGCCAGCAGCCCAGGGTCTGGCGATGGCTACACCTTC
CDR3: CASSPGSGDGYTF

size: .
D: TRBD1
J: TRBJ1-3
V: TRBV6-5
DNA: TGTGCCAGCAGCCGGGACAGGGTAGGAAACACCATATATTTT
CDR3: CASSRDRVGNTIYF

size: .
D: TRBD1
J: TRBJ1-2
V: TRBV29-1
DNA: TGCAGCGTGATGACAGGGGGCGGGAATGGCTACACCTTC
CDR3: CSVMTGGGNGYTF

size: .
D: .
J: TRBJ2-1
V: TRBV19
DNA: TGTGCCAGTAGTATAGGGGCCGATCCCCCCTACAATGAGCAGTTCTTC
CDR3: CASSIGADPPYNEQFF

size: .
D: .
J: TRBJ2-3
V: TRBV5-4
DNA: TGTGCCAGCAGCTGGAAGACTAGAGCTAGCACAGATACGCAGTATTTT
CDR3: CASSWKTRASTDTQYF

size: .
D: TRBD2
J: TRBJ2-7
V: TRBV7-2
DNA: TGTGCCAGCAGCTTACAACCTAGCGGGGGCTCCTACGAGCAGTACTTC
CDR3: CASSLQPSGGSYEQYF

size: .
D: .
J: TRBJ1-1
V: TRBV28
DNA: TGTGCCAGCAGTTTTCTATCGAAGAGAGCTTTCTTT
CDR3: CASSFLSKRAFF

size: .
D: TRBD2
J: TRBJ2-7
V: TRBV27
DNA: TGTGCCAGCAGGGATAGCGGGAGGGCCGCAGGGCAGTACTTC
CDR3: CASRDSGRAAGQYF

size: .
D: .
J: TRBJ1-1
V: TRBV6-5
DNA: TGTGCCAGCAGTCCGCCCGGGGGCACTGAAGCTTTCTTT
CDR3: CASSPPGGTEAFF

size: .
D: .
J: TRBJ2-2
V: TRBV29-1
DNA: TGCAGCGTTGGGATCAGGTACACCGGGGAGCTGTTTTTT
CDR3: CSVGIRYTGELFF

size: .
D: TRBD1
J: TRBJ1-2
V: TRBV28
DNA: TGTGCCAGCAGCCTCGGACAGGGCTACCAATATGGCTACACCTTC
CDR3: CASSLGQGYQYGYTF

size: many
D: .
J: TRBJ1-5
V: TRBV28
DNA: TGTGCCAGCAGCCTTATAATAGGGGCAAAAGGGTATCAGCCCCAGCATTTT
CDR3: CASSLIIGAKGYQPQHF

size: .
D: TRBD2
J: TRBJ2-7
V: TRBV6-6
DNA: TGTGCCAGCAGCCCGATGACCTCAATTTCCGGGACTAGCGGGAGGAGGAACGAGCAGTACTTC
CDR3: CASSPMTSISGTSGRRNEQYF

size: few
D: TRBD1
J: TRBJ2-3
V: TRBV19
DNA: TGTGCCAGTAGTAGTCAGACAGGGGGCACAGATACGCAGTATTTT
CDR3: CASSSQTGGTDTQYF

size: .
D: TRBD2
J: TRBJ2-2
V: TRBV19
DNA: TGTGCCAGTAGTGCGGGACTAGCGGTGGCCGGGGAGCTGTTTTTT
CDR3: CASSAGLAVAGELFF

size: .
D: TRBD1
J: TRBJ1-2
V: TRBV5-4
DNA: TGTGCCAGCAGCCCGCGACAGGGTCAATATGGCTACACCTTC
CDR3: CASSPRQGQYGYTF

size: once
D: TRBD2
J: TRBJ2-7
V: TRBV5-1
DNA: TGCGCCAGCCGGGGAGGGCTAGGCCAATCAACCTTGTACGAGCAGTACTTC
CDR3: CASRGGLGQSTLYEQYF

size: .
D: .
J: TRBJ2-1
V: TRBV10-3
DNA: TGTGCCATCAGTGAGTATGGGGGAGGCGTTGTCGATGAGCAGTTCTTC
CDR3: CAISEYGGGVVDEQFF